The 24 T cell receptor beta chains in this list originate from one sample, sequenced in a study of Ad26.COV2.S vaccination and SARS-CoV-2 variants (dated by TCRdb to 2020 to 2022). This specimen's treatment or condition label, per the study, means: around 19 received Ad26.COV2.S at low or high dose, single or two shots; about 5 received placebo; per-sample allocation not given. For vaccine and placebo recipients, repertoires were sequenced using samples collected on day 63 after the first injection. Libraries were prepared through the immunoSEQ multiplex PCR assay. TCRdb carries this immuneACCESS record with in-frame sequences only. Its versions omit some clonotypes, under half of them owing to an unresolved V gene in the studies checked, with the rest unexplained. This sample comprises 380,000 or so clones, roughly nine tenths of them detected only once. Around 6.6% of the sample rests with the top ten.

This specimen was peripheral blood, taken in a trial of Ad26.COV2.S vaccine versus placebo. Source of these receptors: a person between 18 and 59 years old who received the Ad26.COV2.S COVID-19 vaccine or a placebo.

The chain uses TRBV7-3 and TRBJ2-7; D is ambiguous. Germline CDR1 and CDR2: SGHTA and FQGTGA. The CDR3 length is 11 residues. The V gene lost 6 bases and the J gene lost 6 bases, with 9 bases spanning the gap. CDR3 residues: CASSTDTEQYF. The DNA of the CDR3 is TGTGCCAGCAGTACAGACACCGAGCAGTACTTC.

This clone was seen once. The chain has TRBV6-5 and TRBJ1-3, with TRBD1 matching over 8 bases. V dropped 2 bases and J dropped 3; count of bases not matched to a gene: 6. Germline CDR1 MNHEY, CDR2 SVGAGI. The CDR3 loop spans 16 amino acids. CDR3 bases: TGTGCCAGCAGTTACGGGGCAGGGGGCGGTGGAAACACCATATATTTT. Its translation is CASSYGAGGGGNTIYF.

The V gene is TRBV12-3 or TRBV12-4, the J gene TRBJ1-1, with D tentatively TRBD1 (6 bases). V was clipped by 6 bases and J by 7 bases, with 15 bases between them. CDR3 size: 13 residues. The CDR3 bases are TGTGCCAGCAGAGAACTTGGGACAAGTGAAGCTTTCTTT. Its protein is CASRELGTSEAFF.

The chain recombines TRBV2 with TRBJ1-6, with 7 bases identical to TRBD1. The CDR3 runs to 16 residues. The germline CDR1 and CDR2 sequences are SNHLY and FYNNEI. The ends lost 4 bases at V and 5 bases at J; junction bases unmatched: 8. The CDR3 protein is CASSAQRTGNNSPLHF. The CDR3 nucleotides are TGTGCCAGCAGTGCCCAGAGGACAGGAAATAATTCACCCCTCCACTTT.

The chain has TRBV27 and TRBJ2-7; TRBD1 matches 7 bases. CDR3 size: 15 residues. Per the germline V gene, CDR1 is MNHEY and CDR2 is SMNVEV (reference sequence). The junction had 11 bases not matched to a gene; V was cut back by 4 bases and J by 5 bases. CDR3 loop: CASSSPKGAGHEQYF. CDR3 nucleotides: TGTGCCAGCAGTTCGCCTAAGGGGGCTGGCCACGAGCAGTACTTC.

J is TRBJ1-4 and V is TRBV29-1, with 9 bases that match TRBD1. Losses at the gene ends were 6 bases for V and 8 bases for J; bases not matched to a gene: 7. The CDR3 totals 13 residues. Germline V gene lookup returns CDR1 SQVTM and CDR2 ANQGSEA. The CDR3 here is CSVEQGAGEKLFF. In DNA, the CDR3 is TGCAGCGTGGAACAGGGGGCAGGGGAAAAACTGTTTTTT.

The CDR3 spells CASAPQRNEQFF. In DNA form, the CDR3 reads TGTGCCAGTGCCCCTCAGCGAAATGAGCAGTTCTTC. This rearrangement joins TRBV19 to TRBJ2-1, with D unresolved. V was clipped by 8 bases and J by 7 bases, with 12 bases between them. CDR3 length equals 12 residues. CDR1 is LNHDA, CDR2 SQIVND, per germline (reference sequence).

The CDR3 coding sequence is TGTGCCAGCAGACGACCGGGACAGGGTTACGAGCAGTACTTC. The encoded protein is CASRRPGQGYEQYF. The genes are TRBV11-2 and TRBJ2-7; 9 bases align to TRBD1. V lost 6 bases, J lost 4 bases, and 7 bases stayed unmatched. Germline V gives CDR1 SGHAT, CDR2 FQNNGV. This CDR3 contains 14 residues.

The genes are TRBV7-9 and TRBJ1-1, with TRBD1 matching 9 bases. The CDR3 runs to 14 residues. Per germline, CDR1 SEHNR and CDR2 FQNEAQ (reference sequence). V lost 5 bases and J lost 3; bases outside the gene matches: 4. The CDR3 DNA reads as TGTGCCAGCAGCCGCCGGGACAGGGACACTGAAGCTTTCTTT. This gives the protein CASSRRDRDTEAFF. The full variable domain, its missing parts supplied by reference TRBV7-9 and TRBJ1-1, is DTGVSQNPRHKITKRGQNVTFRCDPISEHNRLYWYRQTLGQGPEFLTYFQNEAQLEKSRLLSDRFSAERPKGSFSTLEIQRTEQGDSAMYLCASSRRDRDTEAFFGQGTRLTVV.

This rearrangement joins TRBV18 to TRBJ2-2, with 9 bases that match TRBD2. The V gene's germline CDR1 is KGHSH and CDR2 LQKENI. V was clipped by 4 bases and J by 5 bases; unmatched bases: 14. CDR3 length: 18 amino acids. The CDR3 spells CASSRPAGGRAWTGELFF. The DNA for the CDR3 is TGTGCCAGCTCACGTCCAGCGGGGGGACGGGCGTGGACCGGGGAGCTGTTTTTT.

This clone appeared once. This rearrangement joins TRBV27 to TRBJ1-6; D may be TRBD1 (5 bases). The CDR3 loop spans 15 amino acids. Germline CDR1 is MNHEY and CDR2 is SMNVEV (reference sequence). Trimming took 7 bases from V and 4 from J, leaving 14 bases between them. In DNA, the CDR3 is TGTGCCAGCAAGGGGCAGGTGGTATATAATTCACCCCTCCACTTT. Amino acid sequence: CASKGQVVYNSPLHF.

The V gene is TRBV3-1 (or the pseudogene TRBV3-2), the J gene TRBJ2-1; TRBD2 aligns across 7 bases. J lost 3 bases, V lost 2 bases, and 4 bases had no gene match. This CDR3 has 15 residues. CDR1 LGHDT and CDR2 YNNKEL come from the germline V gene (reference sequence). The CDR3 nucleotides are TGTGCCAGCAGCCAAACGCCTAGCGGCTACAATGAGCAGTTCTTC. Its protein product is CASSQTPSGYNEQFF.

The sample holds a few counts of this clone. The chain joins TRBV2 to TRBJ1-3; D possibly corresponds to TRBD1 (5 bases). Trimming took 6 bases from V and 6 from J, leaving 9 bases between them. The length of the CDR3 is 12 residues. The germline V gene has CDR1 SNHLY and CDR2 FYNNEI. The CDR3 DNA follows: TGTGCCAGCAGCAGGGAGGAAAACACCATATATTTT. It is translated as CASSREENTIYF.

V and J are TRBV7-9 and TRBJ1-2; no definite D call. CDR3 length equals 15 residues. The V end lost 8 bases, the J end lost 8 bases, and 24 bases lay between the germline ends. Germline V gene lookup returns CDR1 SEHNR and CDR2 FQNEAQ (reference sequence). This CDR3 is CASGRGGPVQRGYTF. CDR3 coding DNA: TGTGCCAGCGGTCGGGGAGGCCCCGTCCAGAGAGGCTACACCTTC.

This clone showed up just once. This rearrangement joins TRBV6-1 to TRBJ2-6; 9 bases match TRBD1. Unmatched junction bases numbered 9, after V lost 1 base and J lost 2 bases. The length of the CDR3 is 19 residues. Looked up from germline, CDR1 is MNHNS and CDR2 is SASEGT. CDR3 in DNA: TGTGCCAGCAGTGAAGGACCGGGACAGGGATGGACTGGGGCCAACGTCCTGACTTTC. Its translation: CASSEGPGQGWTGANVLTF.

The chain couples TRBV4-1 to TRBJ1-4; D may be TRBD1 (5 bases). The CDR3 loop spans 17 amino acids. The germline V gene encodes CDR1 MGHRA and CDR2 YSYEKL. The V and J ends lost 1 base and 3 bases respectively, with 15 bases between them. Here the CDR3 DNA reads TGCGCCAGCAGCCAAGTTTCTTCAGGGACCGCTAATGAAAAACTGTTTTTT. It encodes CASSQVSSGTANEKLFF.

The chain employs TRBV6-2 or TRBV6-3 and TRBJ1-5; no definite D call. The germline V and J ends were trimmed by 6 bases and 1 base, with 13 bases remaining between them. This CDR3 region has 15 residues. CDR1 and CDR2 (germline): MNHEY, SVGEGT. The CDR3 is CASSPMSGSNQPQHF. The CDR3 DNA sequence: TGTGCCAGCAGCCCGATGTCTGGGAGCAATCAGCCCCAGCATTTT.

DNA for the CDR3: TGCGCCAGCAGCCAATTATCGAGGGGCGACTATGGCTACACCTTC. Translated, it gives CASSQLSRGDYGYTF. The V and J genes are TRBV4-3 and TRBJ1-2; possibly TRBD1 for D (5 bases). The ends were cut back, 2 bases at V and 3 bases at J, with 13 bases in the middle. Germline V gives CDR1 LGHNA, CDR2 YSLEER. This CDR3 has 15 amino acids.

J is TRBJ2-2 and V is TRBV12-5, with no clear D. The CDR3 sequence is 15 residues long. Trimming removed 0 bases at V and 1 base at J, with 6 bases between. Per the germline V gene, CDR1 is LGHNT and CDR2 is FRNRAP. This chain's CDR3 is CASGLVLGNTGELFF. In nucleotides, the CDR3 is TGTGCTAGTGGTTTGGTACTGGGGAACACCGGGGAGCTGTTTTTT.

The V call is TRBV5-1, the J call TRBJ1-2, with D uncertain. Per the germline V gene, CDR1 is SGHRS and CDR2 is YFSETQ. Trimming pared 0 bases from V and 8 bases from J, leaving 14 bases between. The CDR3 sequence is 14 residues long. The chain's CDR3 is CASSLGGQAKGYTF. The CDR3 nucleotides read TGCGCCAGCAGCTTGGGCGGGCAGGCTAAAGGCTACACCTTC.

The table lists this clone with a count of one. This chain's CDR3 is CASSRIKGVGGTEAFF. The DNA of the CDR3 is TGTGCCAGTAGTAGAATAAAGGGGGTCGGGGGTACTGAAGCTTTCTTT. The rearrangement links TRBV19 to TRBJ1-1; a possible D gene is TRBD1 (6 bases). V shed 4 bases and J shed 5 bases, with 20 bases lying between them. In germline, CDR1 is LNHDA, CDR2 SQIVND (reference sequence). This CDR3 region has 16 residues. Complete variable domain (other parts from reference TRBV19 and TRBJ1-1): DGGITQSPKYLFRKEGQNVTLSCEQNLNHDAMYWYRQDPGQGLRLIYYSQIVNDFQKGDIAEGYSVSREKKESFPLTVTSAQKNPTAFYLCASSRIKGVGGTEAFFGQGTRLTVV.

V usage is TRBV5-5 and J usage is TRBJ1-5; 8 bases agree with TRBD1. This CDR3 contains 14 residues. From germline, CDR1 is SGHKS and CDR2 YYEKEE (reference sequence). The V and J ends lost 4 bases and 6 bases, in that order; junction bases with no gene match: 6. The CDR3 nucleotides read TGTGCCAGCAGCCATTTCCAGGGGGCTCAGCCCCAGCATTTT. Translation: CASSHFQGAQPQHF.

The chain combines TRBV5-1 with TRBJ2-1, with 10 bases fitting TRBD1. V lost 3 bases, J lost 5 bases, and 8 bases stayed unmatched. Germline lookup yields CDR1 SGHRS and CDR2 YFSETQ. This CDR3 is 16 amino acids long. The CDR3 loop is CASSWAGTGVNNEQFF. CDR3 nucleotides: TGCGCCAGCAGCTGGGCCGGGACAGGGGTTAACAATGAGCAGTTCTTC. The full variable domain, completed using reference TRBV5-1 and TRBJ2-1, is KAGVTQTPRYLIKTRGQQVTLSCSPISGHRSVSWYQQTPGQGLQFLFEYFSETQRNKGNFPGRFSGRQFSNSRSEMNVSTLELGDSALYLCASSWAGTGVNNEQFFGPGTRLTVL.

The CDR3 sequence: CASSLIKSNTEAFF. CDR3 DNA sequence: TGTGCCAGCAGCTTAATTAAGTCCAACACTGAAGCTTTCTTT. The chain carries TRBV7-9 and TRBJ1-1; no reliable D call. The germline gives CDR1 SEHNR, CDR2 FQNEAQ (reference sequence). V was trimmed by 2 bases and J by 2 bases, leaving 9 bases between them. The CDR3 covers 14 residues.